Listed below are T cell receptor beta chains from one sample, sequenced in a study of shared clonotypes between healthy human individuals. TCRdb's table, derived via immunoSEQ multiplex PCR, lists solely in-frame clones and lacks some. The top ten hold around 0.14% of the sample, which has millions of clones, approximately 94% seen once. The sample was naive CD4+ T cells sorted from blood. The source of these receptors is a man between 18 and 35 years old in good health. The CDR3 runs from the conserved cysteine through the conserved F or W. A D gene is named only where the DNA matches it firmly. Clone size is stated in some rows and not others, as once, few, many or a class when expanded.

size: NA
D: NA
V: TRBV2
J: TRBJ1-1
CDR3: CASRDPMNTEAFF
DNA: TGTGCCAGCAGGGACCCCATGAACACTGAAGCTTTCTTT

size: NA
D: NA
V: TRBV28
J: TRBJ2-2
CDR3: CASSSPGMDTGELFF
DNA: TGTGCCAGCAGTTCCCCGGGTATGGACACCGGGGAGCTGTTTTTT

size: NA
D: NA
V: TRBV6-4
J: TRBJ2-2
CDR3: CANRPGELFF
DNA: TGTGCCAACCGGCCCGGGGAGCTGTTTTTT

size: NA
D: TRBD1
V: TRBV28
J: TRBJ1-1
CDR3: CASSVWTGSAFF
DNA: TGTGCCAGCAGCGTCTGGACAGGGAGCGCTTTCTTT

size: NA
D: NA
V: TRBV14
J: TRBJ2-1
CDR3: CASSQELTARVDEQFF
DNA: TGTGCCAGCAGCCAAGAATTGACAGCCCGAGTGGATGAGCAGTTCTTC

size: NA
D: NA
V: TRBV18
J: TRBJ1-5
CDR3: CASSPPPGGWSQPQHF
DNA: TGTGCCAGCTCACCCCCGCCCGGGGGGTGGAGTCAGCCCCAGCATTTT

size: NA
D: TRBD1
V: TRBV7-9
J: TRBJ1-6
CDR3: CASSFGTDNSPLHF
DNA: TGTGCCAGCAGCTTCGGGACAGACAATTCACCCCTCCACTTT

size: NA
D: TRBD1
V: TRBV18
J: TRBJ2-5
CDR3: CASSYPGQKETQYF
DNA: TGTGCCAGCTCATACCCGGGACAGAAAGAGACCCAGTACTTC

size: NA
D: NA
V: TRBV29-1
J: TRBJ2-5
CDR3: CSVSPTGRETQYF
DNA: TGCAGCGTGAGTCCAACAGGGAGGGAGACCCAGTACTTC

size: NA
D: TRBD2
V: TRBV18
J: TRBJ2-6
CDR3: CASSPPVGGTGANVLTF
DNA: TGTGCCAGCTCACCACCGGTGGGGGGGACCGGGGCCAACGTCCTGACTTTC

size: NA
D: NA
V: TRBV5-6
J: TRBJ2-5
CDR3: CASSLWAGETQYF
DNA: TGTGCCAGCAGCTTGTGGGCCGGAGAGACCCAGTACTTC

size: NA
D: NA
V: TRBV5-3
J: TRBJ1-2
CDR3: CARSSSGGYTF
DNA: TGTGCCAGAAGCTCCTCTGGAGGCTACACCTTC

size: NA
D: TRBD1
V: TRBV18
J: TRBJ1-4
CDR3: CASSGTGGGDEKLFF
DNA: TGTGCCAGCTCAGGCACAGGGGGTGGTGATGAAAAACTGTTTTTT

size: NA
D: TRBD1
V: TRBV13
J: TRBJ2-5
CDR3: CASSLGQGNLPGETQYF
DNA: TGTGCCAGCAGCTTAGGACAGGGGAATCTCCCAGGGGAGACCCAGTACTTC

size: NA
D: TRBD2
V: TRBV11-2
J: TRBJ2-1
CDR3: CASSLEAGAGEQFF
DNA: TGTGCCAGCAGCTTAGAAGCGGGGGCAGGAGAGCAGTTCTTC

size: NA
D: NA
V: TRBV2
J: TRBJ1-5
CDR3: CASTLESGREYPKHF
DNA: TGTGCCAGCACCCTCGAGTCGGGGAGGGAATACCCAAAGCATTTT

size: NA
D: NA
V: TRBV2
J: TRBJ1-6
CDR3: CASRLDAVGYNSPLHF
DNA: TGTGCCAGCAGGTTGGACGCCGTCGGCTATAATTCACCCCTCCACTTT

size: few
D: NA
V: TRBV2
J: TRBJ1-1
CDR3: CASSEDGNTEAFF
DNA: TGTGCCAGCAGTGAAGACGGGAACACTGAAGCTTTCTTT

size: NA
D: NA
V: TRBV10-1
J: TRBJ2-3
CDR3: CASSESRGSTDTQYF
DNA: TGCGCCAGCAGTGAGTCGAGGGGTAGCACAGATACGCAGTATTTT

size: NA
D: NA
V: TRBV7-9
J: TRBJ2-5
CDR3: CASSLGETVQETQYF
DNA: TGTGCCAGCAGCTTAGGGGAGACTGTCCAAGAGACCCAGTACTTC

size: NA
D: TRBD2
V: TRBV19
J: TRBJ2-6
CDR3: CASSSRLAGGLGANVLTF
DNA: TGTGCCAGTAGTTCCCGACTAGCGGGGGGCCTTGGGGCCAACGTCCTGACTTTC

size: NA
D: NA
V: TRBV5-1
J: TRBJ2-6
CDR3: CASSPKSSGANVLTF
DNA: TGCGCCAGCAGCCCGAAGAGCTCTGGGGCCAACGTCCTGACTTTC

size: NA
D: NA
V: TRBV30
J: TRBJ1-5
CDR3: CAWTQGTVNQPQHF
DNA: TGTGCCTGGACCCAAGGGACGGTAAATCAGCCCCAGCATTTT

size: NA
D: NA
V: TRBV19
J: TRBJ2-7
CDR3: CASSISPRGREIYEQYF
DNA: TGTGCCAGTAGTATTAGCCCGCGAGGCAGAGAAATCTACGAGCAGTACTTC

size: few
D: TRBD1
V: TRBV27
J: TRBJ1-5
CDR3: CASSSNTGQGAQPQHF
DNA: TGTGCCAGCAGTTCGAACACAGGACAGGGGGCTCAGCCCCAGCATTTT

size: NA
D: NA
V: TRBV6-1
J: TRBJ1-3
CDR3: CASSVGQTGNTIYF
DNA: TGTGCCAGCAGTGTAGGACAGACTGGAAACACCATATATTTT

size: NA
D: TRBD1
V: TRBV7-2
J: TRBJ1-1
CDR3: CASSLGQGWNTEAFF
DNA: TGTGCCAGCAGCTTAGGACAGGGATGGAACACTGAAGCTTTCTTT

size: NA
D: NA
V: TRBV2
J: TRBJ2-2
CDR3: CASTRHPNTGELFF
DNA: TGTGCCAGCACTCGGCACCCGAACACCGGGGAGCTGTTTTTT

size: NA
D: TRBD1
V: TRBV6-1
J: TRBJ1-1
CDR3: CASPSGTVNTEAFF
DNA: TGTGCCAGCCCATCCGGGACAGTGAACACTGAAGCTTTCTTT

size: NA
D: NA
V: TRBV19
J: TRBJ2-7
CDR3: CASSQQVSYEQYF
DNA: TGTGCCAGTAGTCAACAGGTCTCCTACGAGCAGTACTTC

size: NA
D: NA
V: TRBV11-2
J: TRBJ2-3
CDR3: CASSPIWTTSTDTQYF
DNA: TGTGCCAGCAGCCCGATTTGGACTACTAGCACAGATACGCAGTATTTT

size: NA
D: TRBD1
V: TRBV5-1
J: TRBJ1-1
CDR3: CASATGFMNTEAFF
DNA: TGCGCCAGCGCGACAGGGTTCATGAACACTGAAGCTTTCTTT

size: NA
D: NA
V: TRBV6-5
J: TRBJ1-5
CDR3: CASSVDMYSNQPQHF
DNA: TGTGCCAGCAGCGTCGACATGTATAGCAATCAGCCCCAGCATTTT

size: NA
D: TRBD2
V: TRBV7-2
J: TRBJ2-1
CDR3: CASSLEGTNNNEQFF
DNA: TGTGCCAGCAGCTTAGAAGGGACTAACAACAATGAGCAGTTCTTC

size: NA
D: NA
V: TRBV5-1
J: TRBJ1-1
CDR3: CASSQNTGGTEAFF
DNA: TGCGCCAGCAGCCAAAACACCGGGGGCACTGAAGCTTTCTTT

size: NA
D: NA
V: TRBV19
J: TRBJ2-5
CDR3: CASSIVWRQETQYF
DNA: TGTGCCAGTAGTATCGTCTGGAGACAAGAGACCCAGTACTTC

size: NA
D: TRBD1
V: TRBV10-2
J: TRBJ1-6
CDR3: CASRADRAYSPLHF
DNA: TGCGCCAGCAGGGCCGACAGGGCGTATTCACCCCTCCACTTT

size: NA
D: TRBD2
V: TRBV12-5
J: TRBJ2-1
CDR3: CASGLAPKGLADPPGNEQFF
DNA: TGTGCTAGTGGTTTGGCCCCGAAAGGACTAGCGGATCCCCCCGGGAATGAGCAGTTCTTC

size: NA
D: TRBD1
V: TRBV6-1
J: TRBJ1-2
CDR3: CASSGTGAYGYTF
DNA: TGTGCCAGCAGCGGGACAGGGGCCTATGGCTACACCTTC

size: NA
D: TRBD2
V: TRBV5-5
J: TRBJ2-2
CDR3: CASSLVAGGAGELFF
DNA: TGTGCCAGCAGCTTGGTAGCGGGAGGGGCGGGGGAGCTGTTTTTT

size: once
D: TRBD1
V: TRBV10-3
J: TRBJ2-5
CDR3: CAISQTGGLGETQYF
DNA: TGTGCCATCAGTCAGACAGGGGGCTTAGGGGAGACCCAGTACTTC

size: NA
D: NA
V: TRBV7-6
J: TRBJ2-5
CDR3: CASSLIQETQYF
DNA: TGTGCCAGCAGCTTAATTCAAGAGACCCAGTACTTC

size: once
D: NA
V: TRBV29-1
J: TRBJ1-2
CDR3: CSALGAVYGYTF
DNA: TGCAGCGCCTTGGGGGCGGTCTATGGCTACACCTTC